Following are 5 T cell receptor beta chains from one sample sequenced in a study of T cells in Graves' hyperthyroidism and ophthalmopathy. From RNA transcripts, TCR beta CDR3 regions were amplified. The HTBI set primed first-round TCR CDR3 RT-PCR. TCRdb used MiXCR to reprocess the multiplex PCR reads, holding one entry per CDR3 protein. Of about 770,000 distinct CDR3 sequences listed, 18% are singletons. Sequenced: blood. The receptors originated from a woman in her 50s with Graves' hyperthyroidism that later progressed to Graves' ophthalmopathy.

This chain uses TRBV7-9 with TRBJ1-3; D gene ambiguous. V dropped 2 bases and J dropped 2 bases, with 13 bases sitting between them. In germline, CDR1 is SEHNR, CDR2 FQNEAQ (reference sequence). CDR3 length equals 16 residues. DNA for the CDR3: TGTGCCAGCAGCTTAAGCATTTCAACTACTGGAAACACCATATATTTT. It codes for CASSLSISTTGNTIYF.

This clonotype has more than one count but fewer than ten. The CDR3 loop reads CASSHRTGEQETQYF. For the CDR3, the DNA is TGCGCCAGCAGCCATAGGACAGGGGAGCAAGAGACCCAGTACTTC. The chain recombines TRBV4-1 with TRBJ2-5; 9 positions agree with TRBD1. With 3 bases clipped from V and 2 bases from J, the junction kept 4 bases outside the gene matches. CDR1 and CDR2 (germline): MGHRA, YSYEKL. The CDR3 contains 15 residues.

This clonotype was seen repeatedly, ten times or more. This chain connects TRBV6-1 to TRBJ2-7; 9 bases are shared with TRBD1. Germline loops: CDR1 MNHNS, CDR2 SASEGT. After removal of 6 bases from V and 2 bases from J, the junction contained 2 bases not matched to a gene. The CDR3 is 13 residues long. CDR3 nucleotide sequence: TGTGCCAGCAGCCGGACAGGGGCCTACGAGCAGTACTTC. It yields the protein CASSRTGAYEQYF.

The chain uses TRBV20-1 and TRBJ1-3; 11 positions match TRBD1. Germline-derived CDR1 and CDR2 are DFQATT and SNEGSKA (reference sequence). The V segment lost 2 bases and the J segment 6 bases; nucleotides outside the gene matches: 12. This CDR3 is built from 17 residues. The CDR3: CSARSPAGTGGENTIYF. The CDR3 DNA reads as TGCAGTGCTAGATCACCCGCCGGGACAGGGGGTGAAAACACCATATATTTT.

The chain employs TRBV2 and TRBJ1-2; 8 positions match TRBD1. The J segment lost 7 bases and the V segment lost 5 bases, leaving 6 bases of the junction unmatched. Germline V gene lookup returns CDR1 SNHLY and CDR2 FYNNEI. The CDR3 consists of 13 residues. DNA for the CDR3: TGTGCCAGCAGTTCCCAGGGGGCCTCTGGCTACACCTTC. It is translated as CASSSQGASGYTF. Full variable domain (outside the CDR3, taken from reference TRBV2 and TRBJ1-2): EPEVTQTPSHQVTQMGQEVILRCVPISNHLYFYWYRQILGQKVEFLVSFYNNEISEKSEIFDDQFSVERPDGSNFTLKIRSTKLEDSAMYFCASSSQGASGYTFGSGTRLTVV.